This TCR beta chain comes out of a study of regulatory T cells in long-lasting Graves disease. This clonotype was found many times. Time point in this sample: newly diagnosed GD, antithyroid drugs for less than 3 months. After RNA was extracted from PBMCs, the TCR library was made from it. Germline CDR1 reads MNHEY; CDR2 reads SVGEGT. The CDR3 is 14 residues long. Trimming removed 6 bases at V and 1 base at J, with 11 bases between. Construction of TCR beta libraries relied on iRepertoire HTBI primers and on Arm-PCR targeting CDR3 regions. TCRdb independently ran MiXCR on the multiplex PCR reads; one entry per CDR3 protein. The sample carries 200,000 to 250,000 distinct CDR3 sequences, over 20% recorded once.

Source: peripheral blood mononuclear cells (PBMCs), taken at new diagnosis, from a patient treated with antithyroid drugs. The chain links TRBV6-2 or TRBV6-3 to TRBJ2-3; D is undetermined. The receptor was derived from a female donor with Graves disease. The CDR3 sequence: CASRRWTRTDTQYF. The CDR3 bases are TGTGCCAGCAGGCGGTGGACCCGCACAGATACGCAGTATTTT.